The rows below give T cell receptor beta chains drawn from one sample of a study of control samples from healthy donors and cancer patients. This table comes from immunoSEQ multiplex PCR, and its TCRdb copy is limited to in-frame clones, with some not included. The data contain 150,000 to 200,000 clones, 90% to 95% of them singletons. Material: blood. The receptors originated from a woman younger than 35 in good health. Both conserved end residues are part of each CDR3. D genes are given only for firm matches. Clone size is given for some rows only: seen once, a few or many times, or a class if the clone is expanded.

TGCGCCAGCAGCCTTACCGAGAACTATGGCTACACCTTC	CASSLTENYGYTF	-	-	TRBV4-1	TRBJ1-2
TGTGCCATCAGTGAATTAAGTATAGGGGGAGGCGATGGCTACACCTTC	CAISELSIGGGDGYTF	-	-	TRBV10-3	TRBJ1-2
TGTGCCAGCAGTTTTCCCGGGGTTGGTTACGAGCAGTACTTC	CASSFPGVGYEQYF	-	-	TRBV28	TRBJ2-7
TGTGCCAGCAGCGTTACAGGGAGTACGGGAGAGAATGAGCAGTTCTTC	CASSVTGSTGENEQFF	-	-	TRBV9	TRBJ2-1
TGTGCCAGCAGCTTAACGAGCGGGAGGTATAACGAGCAGTACTTC	CASSLTSGRYNEQYF	-	TRBD2	TRBV7-2	TRBJ2-7
TGTGCCAGCAGTTCCCCCGGGACTGAAGCTTTCTTT	CASSSPGTEAFF	-	-	TRBV7-9	TRBJ1-1
TGTGCCAGCTCGCCGATACCGGCGGGAGAAGAGACCCAGTACTTC	CASSPIPAGEETQYF	-	TRBD2	TRBV6-5	TRBJ2-5
TGCGCCAGCAGCCGAGGAGGGGGAGGGCCATACACAGATACGCAGTATTTT	CASSRGGGGPYTDTQYF	-	-	TRBV4-1	TRBJ2-3
TGTGCCAGCAGCTTATTTGTGGGGGAGACCCAGTACTTC	CASSLFVGETQYF	-	-	TRBV7-8	TRBJ2-5
TGTGCCAGTAGTATCATGAAGGGAGGCGGCACTGAAGCTTTCTTT	CASSIMKGGGTEAFF	-	-	TRBV19	TRBJ1-1
TGTGCCAGTAGTACCTGGAGGAACACTGAAGCTTTCTTT	CASSTWRNTEAFF	-	-	TRBV19	TRBJ1-1
TGTGCCAGTAGTAAGAGGGAAGGGGACGGCTACACCTTC	CASSKREGDGYTF	-	-	TRBV19	TRBJ1-2
TGTGCCAGCATGGGGGCCCCGCGCTCTGGGGCCAACGTCCTGACTTTC	CASMGAPRSGANVLTF	once	-	TRBV25-1	TRBJ2-6
TGTGCCAGCCTTAGGACAGCCAGAGGCTATGGCTACACCTTC	CASLRTARGYGYTF	-	-	TRBV6-5	TRBJ1-2
TGTGCCAGCAGACCCCACGAGGAAGGAAACACCATATATTTT	CASRPHEEGNTIYF	-	-	TRBV2	TRBJ1-3
TGTGCCAGCAGCCGCCCTTCTGAGACCTACAATGAGCAGTTCTTC	CASSRPSETYNEQFF	-	-	TRBV7-2	TRBJ2-1
TGTGCCAGCAGCCCGGGACAGGGACCCTACGAGCAGTACTTC	CASSPGQGPYEQYF	-	TRBD1	TRBV5-4	TRBJ2-7
TGTGCCAGCAGCTTAGTGGCTCAGGGAAGCCCTAACTATGGCTACACCTTC	CASSLVAQGSPNYGYTF	-	-	TRBV11-2	TRBJ1-2
TGTGCCAGCAGCCAAGTGACAGGGGGCGAAAAACTGTTTTTT	CASSQVTGGEKLFF	many	TRBD1	TRBV4-2	TRBJ1-4
TGTGCCAGCAGCCCCGATATGGGGAGAGATGGAACTTTCTTT	CASSPDMGRDGTFF	-	-	TRBV4-2	TRBJ1-1
TGTGCCAGCAGCTTGGCCGTCCCGACTGAAGCTTTCTTT	CASSLAVPTEAFF	-	-	TRBV5-6	TRBJ1-1
TGCGCCAGCAGCTCACAGGAGAACACTGAAGCTTTCTTT	CASSSQENTEAFF	-	-	TRBV5-1	TRBJ1-1
TGTGCCAGCAGGGTGCAGGGGCGTCCGCAGTATTTT	CASRVQGRPQYF	-	-	TRBV28	TRBJ2-3
TGTGCCAGCAGTTACGGTACCCCCTTTGGCACTGAAGCTTTCTTT	CASSYGTPFGTEAFF	-	-	TRBV6-5	TRBJ1-1
TGTGCCAGCAGCTTAAAAGACGGCAATCAGCCCCAGCATTTT	CASSLKDGNQPQHF	-	-	TRBV7-2	TRBJ1-5
TGTGCCAGCAGCTTAATTCGGGACCTAGACACAGATACGCAGTATTTT	CASSLIRDLDTDTQYF	-	-	TRBV7-9	TRBJ2-3
TGTGCCAGCAGTTTGCAGGGTGACTCACCCCTCCACTTT	CASSLQGDSPLHF	-	-	TRBV12-3/TRBV12-4	TRBJ1-6
TGTGCCAGCAGTGAAAATGAGCAGTTCTTC	CASSENEQFF	once	-	TRBV25-1	TRBJ2-1
TGTGCCAGTAGTATAATGGCAGGTACCTACGAGCAGTACTTC	CASSIMAGTYEQYF	-	-	TRBV19	TRBJ2-7
TGCACCAGCAGCCAAGCCCTTAGCGGGAGGATGGACACCGGGGAGCTGTTTTTT	CTSSQALSGRMDTGELFF	-	-	TRBV1	TRBJ2-2
TGCGCCAGCAGCCAAGTGACAGGGCCAAATGAGCAGTTCTTC	CASSQVTGPNEQFF	-	TRBD1	TRBV4-3	TRBJ2-1
TGTGCCGCTTATGAGACTGGGACACAAACTCAGCCCCAGCATTTT	CAAYETGTQTQPQHF	-	-	TRBV6-1	TRBJ1-5
TGTGCCAGCACAGGGTACACTGAAGCTTTCTTT	CASTGYTEAFF	-	-	TRBV28	TRBJ1-1
TGTGCCAGCAGCTCCGGCTCGCTGACGAATGAGCAGTTCTTC	CASSSGSLTNEQFF	-	-	TRBV11-2	TRBJ2-1
TGTGCCAGCAACTATCCAGGTGCGGGAGGGCCGTCCTACGAGCAGTACTTC	CASNYPGAGGPSYEQYF	-	TRBD2	TRBV28	TRBJ2-7
TGTGCCAGTAGTCCGGACAGGTTCTATGGCTACACCTTC	CASSPDRFYGYTF	-	TRBD1	TRBV12-3/TRBV12-4	TRBJ1-2
TGTGCCAGCAGAGCCGGACAGTATAACACTGAAGCTTTCTTT	CASRAGQYNTEAFF	-	-	TRBV2	TRBJ1-1
TGTGCCAGCAGCTTAGCACGTATGACAGTATACTACGAGCAGTACTTC	CASSLARMTVYYEQYF	-	-	TRBV11-2	TRBJ2-7
TGTGCCAGCAGTACGGGACAGGGGGTTTATGAAAAACTGTTTTTT	CASSTGQGVYEKLFF	-	TRBD1	TRBV6-6	TRBJ1-4
TGCGCCAGCAGCTTCCGGGACAGGGGCGTCGATCTCCATGGCTACACCTTC	CASSFRDRGVDLHGYTF	-	TRBD1	TRBV5-1	TRBJ1-2
TGCAGTGGGAGGGGTAACAATGAGCAGTTCTTC	CSGRGNNEQFF	-	-	TRBV20-1	TRBJ2-1
TGTGCCAGCAGCTCGGGACAGGGAAGGACCGGGGAGCTGTTTTTT	CASSSGQGRTGELFF	-	TRBD1	TRBV5-4	TRBJ2-2
TGTGCCAGTTTAGGAAGGGGCTACCCCCACTATGGCTACACCTTC	CASLGRGYPHYGYTF	-	-	TRBV19	TRBJ1-2
TGTGCCAGCAGTTACTCGGCAGTCTTGAACACTGAAGCTTTCTTT	CASSYSAVLNTEAFF	-	-	TRBV6-2/TRBV6-3	TRBJ1-1
TGTGCCACCCGCTTTGGTACAGGGGGCCGGACTGAAGCTTTCTTT	CATRFGTGGRTEAFF	-	TRBD1	TRBV24-1	TRBJ1-1
TGTGCCAGCAGTACAGGCGGGACAGGGAATTCACCCCTCCACTTT	CASSTGGTGNSPLHF	-	TRBD1	TRBV27	TRBJ1-6
TGTGCCAGCAGCTCCGGGACTAGGGCCTTCTACGAGCAGTACTTC	CASSSGTRAFYEQYF	-	TRBD2	TRBV7-2	TRBJ2-7
TGTGCCAGCAGCTTAGTAGGGCGAAGGACAGGGAGTTCCGACGGGGAGCTGTTTTTT	CASSLVGRRTGSSDGELFF	once	TRBD1	TRBV11-2	TRBJ2-2